The 23 T cell receptor beta chains below were found in one sample sequenced in a study of cytomegalovirus exposure and HLA in healthy donors. Primers included in the PCR were 60 Vbeta and 13 Jbeta primers. Method: immunoSEQ multiplex PCR; TCRdb's copy keeps in-frame clones and lacks some. This sample contains tens of thousands of clones. What was sequenced was PBMCs. The receptors derive from a man aged 50 or older in good health and CMV-seronegative.

The rearrangement joins TRBV5-4 to TRBJ2-5; 7 positions agree with TRBD1. The CDR3 spans 13 residues. J lost 5 bases, V lost 5 bases, and 6 bases had no gene match. Germline lookup yields CDR1 SGHNT and CDR2 YYREEE (reference sequence). Here the CDR3 DNA reads TGTGCCAGCAGTATAGACAGGGCGGAGACCCAGTACTTC. Its protein product is CASSIDRAETQYF.

The chain links TRBV7-2 to TRBJ1-5; D is perhaps TRBD1 (6 bases). This CDR3 has 14 amino acids. Deletions cut 5 bases from V and 0 bases from J, with 8 bases between. Germline lookup yields CDR1 SGHTA and CDR2 FQGNSA. CDR3 region: CASSRQVSNQPQHF. The CDR3 region has the DNA TGTGCCAGCAGCCGACAGGTTAGCAATCAGCCCCAGCATTTT.

J is TRBJ1-2 and V is TRBV5-4, with a weak D call TRBD1 (6 bases). This CDR3 has 13 residues. The germline V gene encodes CDR1 SGHNT and CDR2 YYREEE (reference sequence). Trimming removed 4 bases from V and 8 bases from J, with 15 bases in between. CDR3 coding DNA: TGTGCCAGCAGCCGGGGACAAGAAGCGGGCTACACCTTC. This translates into CASSRGQEAGYTF. The complete variable domain, with remaining parts taken from reference TRBV5-4 and TRBJ1-2, reads ETGVTQSPTHLIKTRGQQVTLRCSSQSGHNTVSWYQQALGQGPQFIFQYYREEENGRGNFPPRFSGLQFPNYSSELNVNALELDDSALYLCASSRGQEAGYTFGSGTRLTVV.

On this clone: The sample contains more than one DNA sequence encoding this CDR3. The chain combines TRBV28 with TRBJ2-7, with D possibly being TRBD1 (6 bases). In germline, CDR1 is MDHEN, CDR2 SYDVKM. The CDR3 covers 16 residues. V gave up 5 bases and J gave up 1 base, with 18 bases separating them. Written as DNA, the CDR3 is TGTGCCAGCAGTGAAATTCCTCAGGGGAAATCCTACGAGCAGTACTTC. Translation gives CASSEIPQGKSYEQYF. The full variable domain, its missing parts supplied by reference TRBV28 and TRBJ2-7, is DVKVTQSSRYLVKRTGEKVFLECVQDMDHENMFWYRQDPGLGLRLIYFSYDVKMKEKGDIPEGYSVSREKKERFSLILESASTNQTSMYLCASSEIPQGKSYEQYFGPGTRLTVT.

On this clone: The sample holds other DNA sequences that translate to the same CDR3. The CDR3: CASSLTSGTDTQYF. The CDR3 DNA is TGCGCCAGCAGCTTGACTAGCGGCACAGATACGCAGTATTTT. V is TRBV5-1 and J is TRBJ2-3, with 7 bases lining up with TRBD2. Germline trimming cut 1 base from V and 1 base from J; bases unmatched to any gene: 0. CDR1 is SGHRS, CDR2 YFSETQ, per germline. The CDR3 loop spans 14 amino acids.

The V and J genes are TRBV28 and TRBJ2-1, with D tentatively TRBD1 (6 bases). Germline loops: CDR1 MDHEN, CDR2 SYDVKM. The V end lost 8 bases, the J end lost 7 bases, and 15 bases lay between the germline ends. This CDR3 is 13 amino acids long. The DNA for the CDR3 is TGTGCCAGCCCTCTATTGGGGGCGAATGAGCAGTTCTTC. Amino acids: CASPLLGANEQFF.

As regards this clone: Distinct nucleotide sequences in the sample also encode this CDR3. The chain uses TRBV28 and TRBJ1-1; D perhaps matches TRBD1 (5 bases). Germline lookup yields CDR1 MDHEN and CDR2 SYDVKM. Trimming took off 6 bases at V and 5 bases at J, with 16 bases between the two ends. The CDR3 length is 14 residues. The chain's CDR3 is CASSLGQGGTEAFF. The CDR3 nucleotides are TGTGCCAGCAGCCTGGGGCAGGGAGGTACTGAAGCTTTCTTT.

The rearrangement links TRBV27 to TRBJ1-6; TRBD1 is a possible D gene (6 bases). Looked up from germline, CDR1 is MNHEY and CDR2 is SMNVEV (reference sequence). Trimming stripped 6 bases from V and 6 bases from J, with 15 bases between. This CDR3 comprises 15 residues. CDR3 coding DNA: TGTGCCAGCAGCCTACGGGACACAGTTAATTCACCCCTCCACTTT. It yields the protein CASSLRDTVNSPLHF.

Points on this clone: This sample also contains other DNA sequences that code for the same CDR3. V usage is TRBV30 and J usage is TRBJ1-6; TRBD1 agrees at 12 bases. The CDR3 contains 13 residues. CDR1 GTSNPN and CDR2 SVGIG come from the germline V gene (reference sequence). Trimming took 4 bases from V and 9 from J; bases not matched to a gene: 1. CDR3 sequence: CAWKGQGASPLHF. The CDR3 DNA sequence: TGTGCCTGGAAGGGACAGGGGGCTTCACCCCTCCACTTT.

This rearrangement joins TRBV9 to TRBJ2-1; the match to TRBD2 covers 8 bases. V trimming: 4 bases; J trimming: 3 bases; junction bases outside the gene matches: 6. CDR3 size: 15 residues. The germline V gene has CDR1 SGDLS and CDR2 YYNGEE. The CDR3 region has the DNA TGTGCCAGCAGCCTTACTAGCGGAAACTACAATGAGCAGTTCTTC. Its translation is CASSLTSGNYNEQFF.

The rearrangement joins TRBV9 to TRBJ2-5; a possible D gene is TRBD1 (6 bases). There are 15 residues in the CDR3. Per germline, CDR1 SGDLS and CDR2 YYNGEE. Trimming removed 0 bases from V and 7 bases from J, with 16 bases in between. The CDR3 DNA follows: TGTGCCAGCAGCGTAGGAGGGGGATTCACGGGGACCCAGTACTTC. It is translated as CASSVGGGFTGTQYF.

V gene TRBV29-1 combines with J gene TRBJ1-1; 7 nucleotides agree with TRBD1. This CDR3 is built from 14 residues. Germline lookup yields CDR1 SQVTM and CDR2 ANQGSEA. V lost 7 bases to trimming and J lost 5 bases; unmatched junction nucleotides: 13. The CDR3 DNA follows: TGCAGCGGGACGCAGGGGGTTGGATTAACTGAAGCTTTCTTT. It specifies CSGTQGVGLTEAFF.

The rearrangement uses TRBV7-3 and TRBJ1-2; 7 bases fit TRBD1. Germline values: CDR1 SGHTA, CDR2 FQGTGA. The CDR3 is made up of 15 amino acids. The J segment lost 7 bases and the V segment lost 5 bases, leaving 13 bases of the junction unmatched. In DNA form, the CDR3 reads TGTGCCAGCAGCGCCCGGGACAGCCTCACGGGTGGCTACACCTTC. Its protein product is CASSARDSLTGGYTF.

The rearrangement uses TRBV2 and TRBJ1-5; 7 bases are shared with TRBD1. Germline lookup yields CDR1 SNHLY and CDR2 FYNNEI. Losses at the gene ends were 10 bases for V and 1 base for J; bases not matched to a gene: 4. This CDR3 comprises 13 residues. The CDR3 DNA is TGTGCCACCAGGGGACAGAGCAATCAGCCCCAGCATTTT. It specifies CATRGQSNQPQHF.

The V and J genes are TRBV5-1 and TRBJ2-5; 14 positions match TRBD2. The CDR3 runs to 18 residues. The V and J ends lost 0 bases and 2 bases, in that order; junction bases with no gene match: 6. From germline, CDR1 is SGHRS and CDR2 YFSETQ. CDR3 in DNA: TGCGCCAGCAGCTTGGGGACTAGCGGGGGGACGAAACAAGAGACCCAGTACTTC. Amino acid sequence: CASSLGTSGGTKQETQYF.

The CDR3 loop reads CAATGFPNYGYTF. The CDR3 nucleotides are TGTGCCGCCACAGGGTTTCCTAACTATGGCTACACCTTC. The chain is built from TRBV28 and TRBJ1-2, with TRBD1 as a possible D gene (6 bases). The CDR3 consists of 13 residues. The V gene lost 11 bases and the J gene lost 0 bases, with 13 bases spanning the gap. Germline-derived CDR1 and CDR2 are MDHEN and SYDVKM.

The V call is TRBV6-1, the J call TRBJ1-6; no clear D. CDR3 length: 13 amino acids. Germline CDR1 MNHNS, CDR2 SASEGT. The germline V and J ends were trimmed by 3 bases and 7 bases, with 7 bases remaining between them. This CDR3 reads CASSEGSNSPLHF. The CDR3 DNA reads TGTGCCAGCAGTGAGGGGAGCAATTCACCCCTCCACTTT.

The gene calls are TRBV27 and TRBJ2-1; D might be TRBD2 (5 bases). V was pared by 6 bases and J by 2 bases, with 17 bases between. Germline lookup yields CDR1 MNHEY and CDR2 SMNVEV (reference sequence). CDR3 length: 16 residues. CDR3 amino acids: CASSSAVRRTYNEQFF. The CDR3 nucleotides read TGTGCCAGCAGCTCAGCGGTACGCCGAACCTACAATGAGCAGTTCTTC.

This chain connects TRBV18 to TRBJ1-5; 9 bases are shared with TRBD1. Germline CDR1 KGHSH, CDR2 LQKENI. Germline trimming cut 1 base from V and 6 bases from J; bases unmatched to any gene: 4. The CDR3 is made up of 15 amino acids. Written as DNA, the CDR3 is TGTGCCAGCTCACCACGGACAGGGGAGGCTCAGCCCCAGCATTTT. Translated: CASSPRTGEAQPQHF.

The V gene is TRBV4-1, the J gene TRBJ2-3; 7 nucleotides match TRBD2. CDR1 MGHRA and CDR2 YSYEKL come from the germline V gene. CDR3 size: 15 residues. J lost 5 bases, V lost 0 bases, and 5 bases had no gene match. The DNA of the CDR3 is TGCGCCAGCAGCCAAGATGCGGGGAGGGGAGATACGCAGTATTTT. Translating it yields CASSQDAGRGDTQYF.

The chain recombines TRBV5-4 with TRBJ1-3; 7 nucleotides match TRBD1. Trimming cost V 4 bases and J 4 bases; bases outside gene matches: 8. Looked up from germline, CDR1 is SGHNT and CDR2 is YYREEE (reference sequence). This CDR3 spans 15 amino acids. The CDR3 DNA follows: TGTGCCAGCAGCCTCGACCCGGGACAGGGAAACACCATATATTTT. This codes for CASSLDPGQGNTIYF.

This sequence joins TRBV19 and TRBJ1-1; D is unresolved. This CDR3 has 13 amino acids. Germline CDR1 reads LNHDA; CDR2 reads SQIVND (reference sequence). V gave up 4 bases and J gave up 2 bases, with 8 bases separating them. CDR3 DNA sequence: TGTGCCAGTAGTACCGCGGGAAACACTGAAGCTTTCTTT. It specifies CASSTAGNTEAFF. The variable domain in full, completed from reference TRBV19 and TRBJ1-1, reads DGGITQSPKYLFRKEGQNVTLSCEQNLNHDAMYWYRQDPGQGLRLIYYSQIVNDFQKGDIAEGYSVSREKKESFPLTVTSAQKNPTAFYLCASSTAGNTEAFFGQGTRLTVV.

The chain combines TRBV4-2 with TRBJ1-5; 7 bases map to TRBD1. The CDR3 has 16 amino acids. The J segment lost 6 bases and the V segment lost 0 bases, leaving 8 bases of the junction unmatched. Germline assignment: CDR1 LGHNA and CDR2 YNFKEQ. The CDR3 bases are TGTGCCAGCAGCCAAGAGGTACAGGGGAGAGCTCAGCCCCAGCATTTT. This codes for CASSQEVQGRAQPQHF.